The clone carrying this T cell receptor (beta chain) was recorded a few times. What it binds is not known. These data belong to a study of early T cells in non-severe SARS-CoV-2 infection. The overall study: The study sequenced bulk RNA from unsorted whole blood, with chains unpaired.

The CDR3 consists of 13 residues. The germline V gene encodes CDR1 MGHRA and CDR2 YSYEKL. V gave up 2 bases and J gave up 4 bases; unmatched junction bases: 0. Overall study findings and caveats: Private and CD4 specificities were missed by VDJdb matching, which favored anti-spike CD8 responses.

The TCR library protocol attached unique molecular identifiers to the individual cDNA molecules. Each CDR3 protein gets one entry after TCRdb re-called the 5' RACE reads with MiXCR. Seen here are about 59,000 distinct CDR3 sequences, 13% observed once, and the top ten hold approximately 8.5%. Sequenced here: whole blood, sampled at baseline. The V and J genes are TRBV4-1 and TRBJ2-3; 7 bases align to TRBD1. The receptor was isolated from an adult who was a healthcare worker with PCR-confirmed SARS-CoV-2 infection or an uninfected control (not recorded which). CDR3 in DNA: TGCGCCAGCAGCCAACAGGGGGCAGATACGCAGTATTTT. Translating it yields CASSQQGADTQYF.